A single sample is the source of the 30 T cell receptor beta chains below, sequenced in a study of Ad26.COV2.S vaccination and SARS-CoV-2 variants. TCRdb keeps only in-frame clones here, not all; method: immunoSEQ multiplex PCR. The sample yields approximately 300,000 clones, more than 70% seen once. Indicated treatment: around 19 received Ad26.COV2.S at low or high dose, single or two shots; about 5 received placebo; per-sample allocation not given. The samples were gathered on day 63 after the first injection of vaccine or placebo. Specimen: peripheral blood, collected in a trial of Ad26.COV2.S vaccine versus placebo. These receptors originate from a person aged 18-60 years who received the Ad26.COV2.S COVID-19 vaccine or a placebo.

This clone was seen only once. The rearrangement uses TRBV29-1 and TRBJ1-1; 7 nucleotides agree with TRBD1. The J segment lost 1 base and the V segment lost 2 bases, leaving 7 bases of the junction unmatched. The CDR3 consists of 15 residues. Germline V gene sequence: CDR1 SQVTM, CDR2 ANQGSEA. This CDR3 reads CSVEFGRGANTEAFF. The DNA for the CDR3 is TGCAGCGTTGAATTCGGCAGGGGGGCGAACACTGAAGCTTTCTTT.

The chain joins TRBV27 to TRBJ2-3; 9 nucleotides line up with TRBD2. The CDR3 has 16 amino acids. Trimming took 6 bases from V and 5 from J; bases not matched to a gene: 12. CDR1 MNHEY and CDR2 SMNVEV come from the germline V gene (reference sequence). The CDR3 loop is CASRRPGLAPKDTQYF. The CDR3 DNA reads as TGTGCCAGCAGGCGCCCGGGACTAGCCCCCAAAGATACGCAGTATTTT.

The genes are TRBV5-5 and TRBJ1-3, with D unclear. The germline gives CDR1 SGHKS, CDR2 YYEKEE (reference sequence). Trimming pared 2 bases from V and 0 bases from J, leaving 12 bases between. The length of the CDR3 is 16 residues. In DNA, the CDR3 is TGTGCCAGCAGCTTTTCCCCCATTAACTCTGGAAACACCATATATTTT. Its translation is CASSFSPINSGNTIYF.

On this clone: This sample includes further DNA sequences coding for the same CDR3. This chain links TRBV7-2 with TRBJ2-3, with D unclear. The CDR3 sequence is 13 residues long. Germline V gene sequence: CDR1 SGHTA, CDR2 FQGNSA. Trimming pared 1 base from V and 1 base from J, leaving 3 bases between. The CDR3 spells CASSLVRTDTQYF. CDR3 DNA sequence: TGTGCCAGCAGCTTAGTGCGCACAGATACGCAGTATTTT.

The chain recombines TRBV2 with TRBJ2-7; 11 bases map to TRBD1. Trimming removed 7 bases from V and 2 bases from J; junction bases left unmatched: 4. CDR1 is SNHLY, CDR2 FYNNEI, per germline. This CDR3 has 14 residues. The CDR3 here is CASTGQGATYEQYF. The CDR3 nucleotides are TGTGCCAGCACTGGACAGGGGGCGACCTACGAGCAGTACTTC.

The CDR3 DNA follows: TGTGCCAGCAGGGCATGGCCTCTGCGGGGGAGCTACGAGCAGTACTTC. Translating it yields CASRAWPLRGSYEQYF. The chain has TRBV9 and TRBJ2-7; 7 bases are a match to TRBD2. The CDR3 has 16 amino acids. J gave up 3 bases and V 5 bases, and 14 bases lay outside the gene matches. Germline values: CDR1 SGDLS, CDR2 YYNGEE.

The chain recombines TRBV7-2 with TRBJ2-3; D perhaps matches TRBD2 (5 bases). Trimming shortened V by 1 base and J by 5 bases, and 10 bases separated the two germline ends. Germline CDR1 reads SGHTA; CDR2 reads FQGNSA. The CDR3 covers 14 residues. The DNA of the CDR3 is TGTGCCAGCAGCTTAGTTCCAGCGGAAGATACGCAGTATTTT. The encoded protein is CASSLVPAEDTQYF.

The chain couples TRBV3-1 (or the pseudogene TRBV3-2) to TRBJ2-5; D gene unclear. CDR1 and CDR2 from the germline V gene are LGHDT and YNNKEL (reference sequence). The CDR3 has 15 amino acids. V dropped 1 base and J dropped 1 base, with 10 bases sitting between them. CDR3 region: CASSQGSHLQETQYF. The CDR3, as DNA: TGTGCCAGCAGCCAAGGCAGTCACCTCCAAGAGACCCAGTACTTC.

The rearrangement joins TRBV2 to TRBJ1-6, with TRBD1 matching 7 bases. The CDR3 runs 15 residues. Trimming at V came to 1 base and at J to 5 bases, leaving 2 bases not matched to a gene. CDR1 and CDR2 (germline): SNHLY, FYNNEI. This chain's CDR3 is CASSEGRGNNSPLHF. As DNA, the CDR3 is TGTGCCAGCAGTGAAGGCAGGGGGAATAATTCACCCCTCCACTTT. The entire variable domain, with the rest obtained from reference TRBV2 and TRBJ1-6, is as follows: EPEVTQTPSHQVTQMGQEVILRCVPISNHLYFYWYRQILGQKVEFLVSFYNNEISEKSEIFDDQFSVERPDGSNFTLKIRSTKLEDSAMYFCASSEGRGNNSPLHFGNGTRLTVT.

The count of this clone is one. J is TRBJ2-1 and V is TRBV24-1, with a possible D match to TRBD1 (7 bases). The CDR3 extends over 14 amino acids. Germline V CDR1 and CDR2: KGHDR, SFDVKD. V was shortened by 9 bases and J by 7 bases, with 18 bases between the two germline ends. The CDR3 region has the DNA TGTGCCACCGGAAGGACAGGTGGAGGGAATGAGCAGTTCTTC. Protein sequence: CATGRTGGGNEQFF.

This chain connects TRBV7-8 to TRBJ1-1; the D gene is possibly TRBD1 (6 bases). CDR1 is SGHVS and CDR2 is FQNEAQ in the germline V gene. V lost 1 base to trimming and J lost 5 bases, with 8 bases between them. This CDR3 contains 13 residues. CDR3 nucleotide sequence: TGTGCCAGCAGCTTAGGGCAGGGGACTGAAGCTTTCTTT. This translates into CASSLGQGTEAFF. Combining the CDR3 with reference TRBV7-8 and TRBJ1-1 gives the whole variable domain GAGVSQSPRYKVAKRGQDVALRCDPISGHVSLFWYQQALGQGPEFLTYFQNEAQLDKSGLPSDRFFAERPEGSVSTLKIQRTQQEDSAVYLCASSLGQGTEAFFGQGTRLTVV.

This chain joins TRBV18 and TRBJ2-6, with D maybe TRBD1 (5 bases). Trimming left V 3 bases short and J 1 base short, with 13 bases between. This CDR3 comprises 17 residues. Germline V CDR1 and CDR2: KGHSH, LQKENI. CDR3 residues: CASSPTVTNSGANVLTF. The DNA for the CDR3 is TGTGCCAGCTCACCGACAGTAACTAATTCTGGGGCCAACGTCCTGACTTTC.

This chain uses TRBV3-1 (or the pseudogene TRBV3-2) with TRBJ1-1; D is unclear. Trimming left V 4 bases short and J 1 base short, with 10 bases between. Germline lookup yields CDR1 LGHDT and CDR2 YNNKEL (reference sequence). The CDR3 spans 14 residues. The CDR3 sequence: CASSLRLKNTEAFF. The CDR3 DNA reads as TGTGCCAGCAGCCTCCGACTTAAGAACACTGAAGCTTTCTTT.

The gene calls are TRBV11-3 and TRBJ2-3; 8 bases match TRBD2. V lost 1 base, J lost 0 bases, and 3 bases stayed unmatched. CDR3 size: 16 residues. Per germline, CDR1 SGHNT and CDR2 YENEEA. CDR3 DNA sequence: TGTGCCAGCAGCTTAGGGGAGCGGGGGAGCACAGATACGCAGTATTTT. Residues: CASSLGERGSTDTQYF.

This clone was found once. The chain joins TRBV30 to TRBJ1-5; TRBD1 is a possible D gene (6 bases). The CDR3 sequence is 14 residues long. Germline assignment: CDR1 GTSNPN and CDR2 SVGIG (reference sequence). Trimming shortened V by 0 bases and J by 5 bases, and 11 bases separated the two germline ends. DNA of the CDR3: TGTGCCTGGAGTGTAAGCAGGGGTGATCAGCCCCAGCATTTT. It translates to CAWSVSRGDQPQHF.

The chain combines TRBV2 with TRBJ2-1; TRBD2 aligns across 7 bases. V was pared by 6 bases and J by 4 bases, with 6 bases of the junction left unmatched. The CDR3 runs 14 residues. The V gene's germline CDR1 is SNHLY and CDR2 FYNNEI. CDR3 sequence (DNA): TGTGCCAGCAGGGGTCGGGGACTATACAATGAGCAGTTCTTC. Translation: CASRGRGLYNEQFF.

The V and J genes are TRBV29-1 and TRBJ2-1; TRBD1 aligns across 7 bases. CDR3 length equals 14 residues. The trim removed 3 bases at V and 8 bases at J, leaving 10 bases unmatched. The germline V gene encodes CDR1 SQVTM and CDR2 ANQGSEA. CDR3 sequence reads: CSVEGRGIGYEQFF. The CDR3 region has the DNA TGCAGCGTTGAGGGCAGGGGGATAGGATATGAGCAGTTCTTC.

This clone was detected only a few times. The chain employs TRBV18 and TRBJ1-1, with 7 bases lining up with TRBD1. The V gene end was trimmed by 3 bases and the J gene end by 5 bases; junction bases not matched to a gene: 9. Germline V gene data show CDR1 as KGHSH and CDR2 as LQKENI. This CDR3 comprises 15 residues. As DNA, the CDR3 is TGTGCCAGCTCACCGCAGACAGGGTCAGGAACTGAAGCTTTCTTT. Its protein product is CASSPQTGSGTEAFF.

The chain employs TRBV7-9 and TRBJ2-2; 8 bases line up with TRBD1. Germline values: CDR1 SEHNR, CDR2 FQNEAQ (reference sequence). This CDR3 is built from 15 residues. The trim removed 4 bases at V and 3 bases at J, leaving 4 bases unmatched. The CDR3 DNA is TGTGCCAGCAGCTCCGGGACAGGTTACACCGGGGAGCTGTTTTTT. It translates to CASSSGTGYTGELFF.

The CDR3 sequence is CASSFTGTSGGRETQYF. DNA of the CDR3: TGCGCCAGCAGCTTTACCGGGACTAGCGGGGGGCGAGAGACCCAGTACTTC. J is TRBJ2-5 and V is TRBV5-1; the match to TRBD2 covers 15 bases. Germline V gives CDR1 SGHRS, CDR2 YFSETQ. Trimming at V came to 2 bases and at J to 4 bases, leaving 6 bases not matched to a gene. The CDR3 consists of 17 residues.

The V call is TRBV7-2, the J call TRBJ1-2, with 7 positions matching TRBD1. Germline loops: CDR1 SGHTA, CDR2 FQGNSA. The ends lost 5 bases at V and 8 bases at J; junction bases unmatched: 8. CDR3 size: 13 residues. Here the CDR3 reads CASSPQGMWGYTF. CDR3 DNA: TGTGCCAGCAGCCCACAGGGGATGTGGGGCTACACCTTC.

In its sample, this clone was seen a few times. This chain connects TRBV3-1 (or the pseudogene TRBV3-2) to TRBJ1-1; D unclear. Trimming removed 5 bases at V and 10 bases at J, with 20 bases between. Germline lookup yields CDR1 LGHDT and CDR2 YNNKEL (reference sequence). This CDR3 spans 14 amino acids. Here the CDR3 reads CASSESGRSSRAFF. The CDR3, as DNA: TGTGCCAGCAGCGAAAGCGGAAGGTCCTCCAGAGCTTTCTTT.

V usage is TRBV10-1 and J usage is TRBJ2-1; 10 positions match TRBD2. CDR1 is WNHNN and CDR2 is SYGVQD in the germline V gene (reference sequence). The CDR3 runs to 12 residues. V shed 6 bases and J 10 bases; nucleotides not matched to a gene: 3. The CDR3, as DNA: TGCGCCAGCAGCAGCGGGGGGGCCGAGCAGTTCTTC. It translates to CASSSGGAEQFF.

This clone has ten or more counts. The genes are TRBV6-1 and TRBJ1-2; D unresolved. The CDR3 has 13 amino acids. The V gene's germline CDR1 is MNHNS and CDR2 SASEGT. Between the trimmed V and J ends, which lost 2 bases and 3 bases, there was a span of 7 bases. CDR3: CASSEKGHYGYTF. Written as DNA, the CDR3 is TGTGCCAGCAGTGAAAAAGGACACTATGGCTACACCTTC.

The chain carries TRBV2 and TRBJ2-1; D gene unclear. CDR3 length: 11 amino acids. With 6 bases removed from V and 5 bases from J, the gap between germline ends came to 5 bases. Per the germline V gene, CDR1 is SNHLY and CDR2 is FYNNEI. In nucleotides, the CDR3 is TGTGCCAGCAGATGGCACAATGAGCAGTTCTTC. This translates into CASRWHNEQFF.

The chain joins TRBV7-2 to TRBJ2-1, with D unclear. V was pared by 1 base and J by 5 bases, with 9 bases between. The CDR3 extends over 14 amino acids. Germline-derived CDR1 and CDR2 are SGHTA and FQGNSA. The CDR3 protein is CASSLGHLNNEQFF. CDR3 nucleotides: TGTGCCAGCAGCTTAGGGCATTTAAACAATGAGCAGTTCTTC.

The chain recombines TRBV3-1 (or the pseudogene TRBV3-2) with TRBJ1-1; D is unresolved. The CDR3 is made up of 12 amino acids. Trimming cost V 7 bases and J 0 bases, with 6 bases left between them. The germline gives CDR1 LGHDT, CDR2 YNNKEL (reference sequence). CDR3 amino acids: CASILLNTEAFF. DNA for the CDR3: TGTGCCAGCATCCTCCTGAACACTGAAGCTTTCTTT.

The rearrangement uses TRBV18 and TRBJ2-7, with D uncertain. The ends were cut back, 1 base at V and 2 bases at J, with 3 bases in the middle. The CDR3 sequence is 12 residues long. Per germline, CDR1 KGHSH and CDR2 LQKENI. DNA for the CDR3: TGTGCCAGCTCACCACAAACCTACGAGCAGTACTTC. It encodes CASSPQTYEQYF.

The rearrangement uses TRBV11-3 and TRBJ2-5; weak D call: TRBD1 (6 bases). The V end was cut by 4 bases, the J end by 2 bases, with 8 bases between. This CDR3 region has 13 residues. Germline V CDR1 and CDR2: SGHNT, YENEEA. The CDR3 here is CASSSRGQETQYF. In DNA form, the CDR3 reads TGTGCCAGCAGCTCCAGGGGACAAGAGACCCAGTACTTC.

This chain connects TRBV10-3 to TRBJ1-1, with D tentatively TRBD1 (6 bases). Germline CDR1 and CDR2: ENHRY and SYGVKD. V was pared by 0 bases and J by 1 base, with 9 bases between. CDR3 length equals 15 residues. The CDR3 nucleotides read TGTGCCATCAGTGAGTCCGGGGGCCCGAACACTGAAGCTTTCTTT. Translating gives CAISESGGPNTEAFF.